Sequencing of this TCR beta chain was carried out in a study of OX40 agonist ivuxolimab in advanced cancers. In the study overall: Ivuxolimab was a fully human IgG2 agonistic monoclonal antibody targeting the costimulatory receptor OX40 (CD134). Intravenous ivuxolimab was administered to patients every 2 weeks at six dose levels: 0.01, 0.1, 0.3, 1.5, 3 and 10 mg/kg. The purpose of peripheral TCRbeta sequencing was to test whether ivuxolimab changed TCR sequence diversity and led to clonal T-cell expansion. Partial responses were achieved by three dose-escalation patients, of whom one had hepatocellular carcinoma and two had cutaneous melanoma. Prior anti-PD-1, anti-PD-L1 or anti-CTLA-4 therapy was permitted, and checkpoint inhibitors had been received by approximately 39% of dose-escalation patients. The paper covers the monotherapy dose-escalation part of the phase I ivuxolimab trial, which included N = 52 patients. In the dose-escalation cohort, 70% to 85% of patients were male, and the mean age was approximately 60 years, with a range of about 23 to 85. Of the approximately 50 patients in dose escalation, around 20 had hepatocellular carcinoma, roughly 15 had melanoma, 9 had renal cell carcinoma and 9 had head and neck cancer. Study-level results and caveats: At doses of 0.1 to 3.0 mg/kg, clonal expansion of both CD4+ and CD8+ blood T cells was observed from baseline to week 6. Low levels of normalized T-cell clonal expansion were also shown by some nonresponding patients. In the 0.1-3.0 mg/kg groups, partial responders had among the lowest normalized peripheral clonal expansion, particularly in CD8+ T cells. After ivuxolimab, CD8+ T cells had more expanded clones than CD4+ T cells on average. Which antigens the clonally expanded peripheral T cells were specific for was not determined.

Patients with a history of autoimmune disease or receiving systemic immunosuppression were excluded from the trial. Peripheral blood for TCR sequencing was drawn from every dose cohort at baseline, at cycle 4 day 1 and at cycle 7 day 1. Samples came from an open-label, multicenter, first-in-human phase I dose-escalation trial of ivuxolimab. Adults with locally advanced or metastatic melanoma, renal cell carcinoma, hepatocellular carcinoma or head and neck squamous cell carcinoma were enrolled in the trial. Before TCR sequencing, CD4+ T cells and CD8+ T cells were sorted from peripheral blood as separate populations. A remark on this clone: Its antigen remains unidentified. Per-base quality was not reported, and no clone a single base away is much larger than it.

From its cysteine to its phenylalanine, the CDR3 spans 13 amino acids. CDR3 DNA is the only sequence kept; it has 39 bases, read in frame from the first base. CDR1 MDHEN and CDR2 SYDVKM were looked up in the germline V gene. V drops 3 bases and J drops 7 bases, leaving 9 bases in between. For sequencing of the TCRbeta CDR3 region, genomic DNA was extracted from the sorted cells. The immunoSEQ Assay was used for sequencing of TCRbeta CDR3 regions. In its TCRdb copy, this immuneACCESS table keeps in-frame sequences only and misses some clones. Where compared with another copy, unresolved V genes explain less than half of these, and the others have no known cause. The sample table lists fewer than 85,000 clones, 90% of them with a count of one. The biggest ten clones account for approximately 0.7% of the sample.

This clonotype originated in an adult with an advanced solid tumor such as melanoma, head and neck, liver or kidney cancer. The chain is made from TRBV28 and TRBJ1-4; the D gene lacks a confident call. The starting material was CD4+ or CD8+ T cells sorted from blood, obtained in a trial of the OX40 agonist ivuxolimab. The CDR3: CASSFWGGEKLFF. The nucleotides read TGTGCCAGCAGTTTCTGGGGTGGTGAAAAACTGTTTTTT.